This TCR beta chain appears in the sequencing data of a study of cytomegalovirus exposure and HLA in healthy donors. General observations from the study: Cytomegalovirus status, reportedly, was diagnosed with high specificity and sensitivity by the classifier. Presence/absence analyses assumed roughly uniform sequencing depth across donors, which may not hold.

The CDR3 has 13 amino acids. Germline V gives CDR1 SGHVS, CDR2 FQNEAQ. The V and J ends lost 9 bases and 4 bases, in that order; junction bases with no gene match: 4. PCR was performed using 60 Vbeta and 13 Jbeta primers. Authors' methods: As a later analysis found, there were 70 million to 80 million unique TCR beta chains, of which around 10 million were shared. Data came from immunoSEQ multiplex PCR; TCRdb stores just in-frame clones and leaves some out. V, J and clone size are taken as reported in that table, and D and trimming were inferred from the DNA itself. Of fewer than 80,000 clones in the sample, 79% were seen once. Details on this clone: As yet, its antigen is unknown.

Sequenced: PBMCs. The TCR comes from a man aged 25-40 years in good health and CMV-seronegative. This chain joins TRBV7-8 and TRBJ2-2; 8 nucleotides align to TRBD1. CDR3 region: CASGQGITGELFF. DNA for the CDR3: TGTGCCAGTGGACAGGGAATCACCGGGGAGCTGTTTTTT.